This T cell receptor (beta chain) was retrieved from a study of T cell changes during pregnancy in multiple sclerosis (dated by TCRdb to about 2019). Looking at the study overall: In women with multiple sclerosis, the researchers looked at how the T cell repertoire shifted as pregnancy progressed.

The CDR3, cysteine through phenylalanine, is 15 amino acids long. The DNA shown is the 45-base CDR3, in frame from base 1. V loses 0 bases, J loses 6 bases, and the germline ends lie 13 bases apart. Taken from the germline V gene (reference sequence), the CDR1 and CDR2 loops are LNHNV and YYDKDF. Details on this clone: Its antigen is unknown. Base-call qualities are not available, and no considerably larger clone is one nucleotide away.

Libraries came from the immunoSEQ multiplex PCR assay. TCRdb mirrors the immuneACCESS table, restricted to in-frame sequences. Some clones are absent from its copies; in checked studies, under half trace to an unresolved V gene, and the reason for the others is unknown. The sample profile shows roughly 20,000 clones; around 89% of them were found once. The ten largest clones capture approximately 8% of the sample. The clonotype comes from a female donor in good health, enrolled as a control in a pregnancy study. The input for sequencing was CD8+ T cells from peripheral blood mononuclear cells, taken in the second trimester of pregnancy. The chain was built from TRBV15 and TRBJ2-3; the D gene identity is not certain. The DNA is as follows: TGTGCCACCAGCAGAGATTATAATATCGGGGATACGCAGTATTTT. Translated, this gives CATSRDYNIGDTQYF.